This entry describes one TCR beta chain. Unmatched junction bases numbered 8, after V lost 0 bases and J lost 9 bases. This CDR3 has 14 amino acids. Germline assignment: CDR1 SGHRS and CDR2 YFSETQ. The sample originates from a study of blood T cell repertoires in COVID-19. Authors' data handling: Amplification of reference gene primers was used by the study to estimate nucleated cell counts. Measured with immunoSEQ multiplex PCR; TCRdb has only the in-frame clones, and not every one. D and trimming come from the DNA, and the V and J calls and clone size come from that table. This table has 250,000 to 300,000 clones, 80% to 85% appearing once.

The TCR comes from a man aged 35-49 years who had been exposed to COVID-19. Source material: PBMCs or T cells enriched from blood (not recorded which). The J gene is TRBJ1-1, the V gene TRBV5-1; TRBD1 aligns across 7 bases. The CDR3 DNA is TGCGCCAGCAGCTTGGGATATACAGGGGAAAAAGCTTTCTTT. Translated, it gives CASSLGYTGEKAFF.